The entry that follows covers one TCR beta chain sequence. From germline, CDR1 is GTSNPN and CDR2 SVGIG (reference sequence). The CDR3 consists of 14 residues. V was shortened by 5 bases and J by 1 base, with 12 bases between the two germline ends. These data originate in a study of blood T cell repertoires in COVID-19. In the original analysis: How many nucleated cells were present was estimated from reference gene primer amplification. The method was immunoSEQ multiplex PCR; TCRdb's version includes in-frame clones alone and lacks a portion of them. The V and J calls and clone size were taken over from that table, and D and trimming were inferred from the DNA. The table includes around 32,000 clones, roughly 91% detected once.

The sequence was collected from a man in his 70s with active or convalescent COVID-19. Sequenced sample: peripheral blood. This rearrangement joins TRBV30 to TRBJ1-3; D gene unclear. The CDR3 spells CAWSTGLSGNTIYF. The DNA for the CDR3 is TGTGCCTGGTCGACTGGTCTATCTGGAAACACCATATATTTT.